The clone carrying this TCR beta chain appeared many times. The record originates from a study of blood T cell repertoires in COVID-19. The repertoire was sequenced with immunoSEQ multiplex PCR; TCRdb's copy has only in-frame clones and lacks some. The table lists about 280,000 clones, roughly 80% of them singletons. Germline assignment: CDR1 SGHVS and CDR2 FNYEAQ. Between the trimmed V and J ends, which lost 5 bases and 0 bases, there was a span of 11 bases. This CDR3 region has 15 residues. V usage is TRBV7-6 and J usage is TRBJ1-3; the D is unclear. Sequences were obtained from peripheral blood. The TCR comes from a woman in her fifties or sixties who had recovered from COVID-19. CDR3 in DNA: TGTGCCAGCAGCGCCGATGAGGCCTCTGGAAACACCATATATTTT. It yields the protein CASSADEASGNTIYF. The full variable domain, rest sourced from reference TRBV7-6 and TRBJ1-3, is GAGVSQSPRYKVTKRGQDVALRCDPISGHVSLYWYRQALGQGPEFLTYFNYEAQQDKSGLPNDRFSAERPEGSISTLTIQRTEQRDSAMYRCASSADEASGNTIYFGEGSWLTVV.